The rows below give T cell receptor beta chains drawn from one sample of a study of blood T cell repertoires in COVID-19. The method was immunoSEQ multiplex PCR; TCRdb's version includes in-frame clones alone and lacks a portion of them. This sample has under 300,000 clones; 85% to 90% occur once, and the top ten carry around 3.6%. The sequenced sample consisted of peripheral blood. The receptors shown here come from a man in his late teens or twenties with active or convalescent COVID-19. Each CDR3 is given with its conserved first and last residue. The D gene is left open where the match is weak. The size of a clone is reported for some rows only, either as once, few or many, or as a class for expanded clones.

TRBJ2-2 - 16 TRBD2 TRBV18 TGTGCCAGCTCACCCCCGGGACTAGCGGACACCGGGGAGCTGTTTTTT CASSPPGLADTGELFF
TRBJ1-2 - 15 - TRBV7-8 TGTGCCAGCAGCAAACGCGCGGGGCGGGACTATGGCTACACCTTC CASSKRAGRDYGYTF
TRBJ2-5 - 18 TRBD2 TRBV7-9 TGTGCCAGCAGCCCCCCACCGGGCCTGACTAGCGGAAAAGAGACCCAGTACTTC CASSPPPGLTSGKETQYF
TRBJ2-2 few 14 - TRBV6-5 TGTGCCAGCAGCTTCTACGGGAACACCGGGGAGCTGTTTTTT CASSFYGNTGELFF
TRBJ1-2 - 13 TRBD1 TRBV6-6 TGTGCCAGCAGCTTCGACAGGGTGAATGGCTACACCTTC CASSFDRVNGYTF
TRBJ2-1 - 15 TRBD2 TRBV7-6 TGTGCCAGCGCTCTTGGGGCTAGCGGGGGGAATGAGCAGTTCTTC CASALGASGGNEQFF
TRBJ2-1 once 17 TRBD2 TRBV5-4 TGTGCCAGCAGCTCCGCCAAGCAGCGGGGGGGCGGTAATGAGCAGTTCTTC CASSSAKQRGGGNEQFF
TRBJ2-3 - 14 - TRBV5-4 TGTGCCAGCAGCTTGTACGGTCCGGGAGATACGCAGTATTTT CASSLYGPGDTQYF
TRBJ2-5 - 12 - TRBV30 TGTGCCTGGAGTACCAGCGGGGAGACCCAGTACTTC CAWSTSGETQYF
TRBJ2-1 - 15 TRBD2 TRBV18 TGTGCCAGCTCACGACCTAGCGGGAGTTTGAATGAGCAGTTCTTC CASSRPSGSLNEQFF
TRBJ2-3 - 18 TRBD1 TRBV11-2 TGTGCCAGCAGCTTTGACTCGGACAGGGGGCGCTTTGCAGATACGCAGTATTTT CASSFDSDRGRFADTQYF
TRBJ1-1 medium-sized 13 - TRBV6-5 TGTGCCAGCAGTTATGGGCTGGACACTGAAGCTTTCTTT CASSYGLDTEAFF
TRBJ2-7 once 13 - TRBV19 TGTGCCAGTAGTACCGCTCTGCGGGGCGAGCAGTACTTC CASSTALRGEQYF
TRBJ2-7 - 11 - TRBV24-1 TGTGCCACCAGTGATTTGGTAGTAAAGTACTTC CATSDLVVKYF
TRBJ2-1 - 14 TRBD2 TRBV7-2 TGTGCCAGCAGCCCAGTAGCGGGATTTAATGAGCAGTTCTTC CASSPVAGFNEQFF
TRBJ1-6 - 13 - TRBV7-9 TGTGCCAGCAGCTGGGGGGGAGACTCACCCCTCCACTTT CASSWGGDSPLHF
TRBJ2-7 - 11 - TRBV5-4 TGTGCCAGCAGCTTGGGACTGGAGCAGTACTTC CASSLGLEQYF
TRBJ2-7 - 19 TRBD2 TRBV4-2 TGTGCCAGCAGCCAAGGTCCGCTAGCGGGAGAGGGGAGCTCCTACGAGCAGTACTTC CASSQGPLAGEGSSYEQYF
TRBJ1-6 - 14 TRBD1 TRBV19 TGTGCCAGTAGGCCGGGACAGCAGAATTCACCCCTCCACTTT CASRPGQQNSPLHF
TRBJ2-1 - 15 TRBD2 TRBV24-1 TGTGCCACCAGTACGATAGCGGGAGTCTATGATGAGCAGTTCTTC CATSTIAGVYDEQFF
TRBJ2-4 - 11 TRBD2 TRBV23-1 TGCGCCAGCAAACTAGCGCACATTCAGTACTTC CASKLAHIQYF
TRBJ1-1 - 15 - TRBV10-3 TGTGCCATCAGTGGAGGAGGGAAACGGAACACTGAAGCTTTCTTT CAISGGGKRNTEAFF
TRBJ2-7 - 14 - TRBV11-2 TGTGCCAGCAGCTTACTGAGGGCACCCTACGAGCAGTACTTC CASSLLRAPYEQYF
TRBJ2-7 once 15 - TRBV9 TGTGCCAGCAGCCCTCGCCTAGCGATCTTGGGCGAGCAGTACTTC CASSPRLAILGEQYF